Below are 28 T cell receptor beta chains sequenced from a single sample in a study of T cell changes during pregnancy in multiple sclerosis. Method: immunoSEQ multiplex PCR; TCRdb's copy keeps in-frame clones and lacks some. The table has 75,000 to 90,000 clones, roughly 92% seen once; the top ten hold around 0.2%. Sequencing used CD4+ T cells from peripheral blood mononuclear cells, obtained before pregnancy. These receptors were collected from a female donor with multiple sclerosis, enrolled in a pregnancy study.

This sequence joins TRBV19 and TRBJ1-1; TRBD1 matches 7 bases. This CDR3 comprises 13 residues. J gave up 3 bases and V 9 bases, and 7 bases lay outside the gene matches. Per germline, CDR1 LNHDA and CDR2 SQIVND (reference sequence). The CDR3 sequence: CASRQGLDTEAFF. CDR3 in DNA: TGTGCCAGCAGACAGGGCTTGGACACTGAAGCTTTCTTT.

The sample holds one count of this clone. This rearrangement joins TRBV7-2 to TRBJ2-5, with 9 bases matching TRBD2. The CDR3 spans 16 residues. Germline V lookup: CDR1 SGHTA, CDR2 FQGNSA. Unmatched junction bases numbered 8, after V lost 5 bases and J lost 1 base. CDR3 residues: CASSRASGGSQETQYF. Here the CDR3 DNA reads TGTGCCAGCAGCCGGGCAAGCGGGGGGTCCCAAGAGACCCAGTACTTC.

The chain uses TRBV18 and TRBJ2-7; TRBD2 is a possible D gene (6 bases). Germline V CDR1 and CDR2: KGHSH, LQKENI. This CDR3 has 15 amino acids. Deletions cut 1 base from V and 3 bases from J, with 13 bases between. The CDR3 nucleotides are TGTGCCAGCTCACCACAATCTAGCGCGGTCTACGAGCAGTACTTC. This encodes CASSPQSSAVYEQYF.

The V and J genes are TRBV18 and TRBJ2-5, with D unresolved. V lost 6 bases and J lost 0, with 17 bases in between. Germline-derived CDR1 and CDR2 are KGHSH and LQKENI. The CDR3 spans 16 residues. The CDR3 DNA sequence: TGTGCCAGCTCGCCCCTCCAGGAATCGTACCAAGAGACCCAGTACTTC. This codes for CASSPLQESYQETQYF. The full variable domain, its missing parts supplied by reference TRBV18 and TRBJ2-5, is NAGVMQNPRHLVRRRGQEARLRCSPMKGHSHVYWYRQLPEEGLKFMVYLQKENIIDESGMPKERFSAEFPKEGPSILRIQQVVRGDSAAYFCASSPLQESYQETQYFGPGTRLLVL.

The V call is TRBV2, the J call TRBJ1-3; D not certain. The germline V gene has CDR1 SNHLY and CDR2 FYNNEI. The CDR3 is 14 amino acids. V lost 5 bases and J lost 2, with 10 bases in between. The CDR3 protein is CASSPGTPGNTIYF. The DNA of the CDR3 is TGTGCCAGCAGTCCAGGCACGCCTGGAAACACCATATATTTT.

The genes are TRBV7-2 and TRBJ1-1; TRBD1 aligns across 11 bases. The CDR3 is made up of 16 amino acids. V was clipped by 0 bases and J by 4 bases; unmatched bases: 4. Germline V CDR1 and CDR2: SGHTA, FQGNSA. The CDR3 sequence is CASSLAGQGAGTEAFF. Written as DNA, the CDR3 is TGTGCCAGCAGCTTAGCAGGACAGGGGGCCGGCACTGAAGCTTTCTTT.

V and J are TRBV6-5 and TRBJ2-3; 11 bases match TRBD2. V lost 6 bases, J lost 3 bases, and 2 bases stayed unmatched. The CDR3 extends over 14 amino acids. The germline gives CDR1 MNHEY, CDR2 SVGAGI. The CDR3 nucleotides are TGTGCCAGCAGAACTAGCGGGAGAACAGATACGCAGTATTTT. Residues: CASRTSGRTDTQYF.

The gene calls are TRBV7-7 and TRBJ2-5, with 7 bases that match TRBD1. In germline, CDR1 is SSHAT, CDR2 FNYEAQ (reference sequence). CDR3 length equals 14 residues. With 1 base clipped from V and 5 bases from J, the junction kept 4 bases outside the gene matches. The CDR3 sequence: CASSLDRGVETQYF. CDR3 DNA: TGTGCCAGCAGCTTAGACAGGGGAGTGGAGACCCAGTACTTC.

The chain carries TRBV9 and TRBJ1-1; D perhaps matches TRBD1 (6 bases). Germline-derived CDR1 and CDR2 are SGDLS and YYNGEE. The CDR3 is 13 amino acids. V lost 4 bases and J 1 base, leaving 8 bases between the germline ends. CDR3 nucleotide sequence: TGTGCCAGCAGCCCGACAGGGAACACTGAAGCTTTCTTT. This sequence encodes CASSPTGNTEAFF.

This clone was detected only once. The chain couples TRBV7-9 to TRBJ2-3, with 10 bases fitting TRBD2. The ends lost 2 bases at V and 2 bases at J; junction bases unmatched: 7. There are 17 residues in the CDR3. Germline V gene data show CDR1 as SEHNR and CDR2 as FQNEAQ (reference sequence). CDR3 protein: CASSLPRTSGATDTQYF. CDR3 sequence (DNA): TGTGCCAGCAGCTTACCCCGTACTAGCGGGGCCACAGATACGCAGTATTTT.

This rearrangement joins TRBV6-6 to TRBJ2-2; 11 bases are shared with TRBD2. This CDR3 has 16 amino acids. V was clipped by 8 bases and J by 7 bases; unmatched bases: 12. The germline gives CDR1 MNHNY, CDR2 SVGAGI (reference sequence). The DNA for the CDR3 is TGTGCCAGCTTTCATAGCGGGAGGGCCTCTGACGGGGAGCTGTTTTTT. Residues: CASFHSGRASDGELFF.

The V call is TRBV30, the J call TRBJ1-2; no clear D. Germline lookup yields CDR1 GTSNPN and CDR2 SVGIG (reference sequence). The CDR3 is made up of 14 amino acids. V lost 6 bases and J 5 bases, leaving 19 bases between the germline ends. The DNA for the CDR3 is TGTGCCTGTAAGCGGCAGGAGAGTCCTTATGGCTACACCTTC. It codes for CACKRQESPYGYTF.

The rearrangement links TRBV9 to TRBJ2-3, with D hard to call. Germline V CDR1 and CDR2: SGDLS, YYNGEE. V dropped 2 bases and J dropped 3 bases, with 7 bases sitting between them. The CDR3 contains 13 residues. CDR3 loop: CASSVLSTDTQYF. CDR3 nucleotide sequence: TGTGCCAGCAGCGTCCTCTCGACAGATACGCAGTATTTT.

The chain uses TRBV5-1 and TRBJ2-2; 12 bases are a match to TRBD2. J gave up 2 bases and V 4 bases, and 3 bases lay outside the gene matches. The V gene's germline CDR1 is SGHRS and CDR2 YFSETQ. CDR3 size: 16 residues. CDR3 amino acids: CASSKGLAGNTGELFF. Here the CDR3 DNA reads TGCGCCAGCAGCAAAGGACTAGCGGGAAACACCGGGGAGCTGTTTTTT.

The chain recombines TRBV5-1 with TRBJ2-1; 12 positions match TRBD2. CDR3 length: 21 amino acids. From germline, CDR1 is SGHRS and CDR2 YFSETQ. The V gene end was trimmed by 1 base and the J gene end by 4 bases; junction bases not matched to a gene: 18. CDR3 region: CASSLPKNRRTSGVLYNEQFF. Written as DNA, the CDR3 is TGCGCCAGCAGCTTGCCTAAGAACCGGAGGACTAGCGGGGTCCTTTACAATGAGCAGTTCTTC.

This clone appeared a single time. This CDR3 is CASSRGEETQYF. As DNA, the CDR3 is TGTGCCAGCAGCAGAGGAGAAGAGACCCAGTACTTC. J is TRBJ2-5 and V is TRBV9; D remains ambiguous. The CDR3 covers 12 residues. V was clipped by 4 bases and J by 3 bases, with 7 bases between them. CDR1 and CDR2 (germline): SGDLS, YYNGEE. The full variable domain, in which reference TRBV9 and TRBJ2-5 provide the parts outside the CDR3, is DSGVTQTPKHLITATGQRVTLRCSPRSGDLSVYWYQQSLDQGLQFLIQYYNGEERAKGNILERFSAQQFPDLHSELNLSSLELGDSALYFCASSRGEETQYFGPGTRLLVL.

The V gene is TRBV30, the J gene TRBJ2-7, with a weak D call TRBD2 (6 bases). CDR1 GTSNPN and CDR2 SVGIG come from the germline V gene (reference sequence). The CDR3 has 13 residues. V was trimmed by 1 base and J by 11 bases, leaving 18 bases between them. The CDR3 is CAWSETSGRRKYF. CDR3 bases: TGTGCCTGGAGTGAGACTTCAGGGAGGCGGAAGTACTTC.

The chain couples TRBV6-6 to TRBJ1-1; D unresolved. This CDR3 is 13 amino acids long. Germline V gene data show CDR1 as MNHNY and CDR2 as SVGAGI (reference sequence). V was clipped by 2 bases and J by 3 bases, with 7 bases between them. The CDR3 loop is CASSYLQDTEAFF. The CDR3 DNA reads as TGTGCCAGCAGTTACCTTCAGGACACTGAAGCTTTCTTT.

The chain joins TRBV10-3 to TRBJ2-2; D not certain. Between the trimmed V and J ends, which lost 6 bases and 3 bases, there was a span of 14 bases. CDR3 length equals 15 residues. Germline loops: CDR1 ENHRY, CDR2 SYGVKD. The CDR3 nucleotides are TGTGCCATCAGAGACACTCCTGGTTACACCGGGGAGCTGTTTTTT. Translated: CAIRDTPGYTGELFF.

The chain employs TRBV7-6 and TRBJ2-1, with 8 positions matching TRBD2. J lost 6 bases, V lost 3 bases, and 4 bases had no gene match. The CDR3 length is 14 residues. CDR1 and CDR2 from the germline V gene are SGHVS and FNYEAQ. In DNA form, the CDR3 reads TGTGCCAGCAGCTTTACTGCGGGGGGCAATGAGCAGTTCTTC. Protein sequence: CASSFTAGGNEQFF.

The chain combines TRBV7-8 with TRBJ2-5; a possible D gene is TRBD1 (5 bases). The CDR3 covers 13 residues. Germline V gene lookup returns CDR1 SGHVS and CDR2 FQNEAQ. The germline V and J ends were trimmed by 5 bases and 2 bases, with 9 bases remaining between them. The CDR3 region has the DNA TGTGCCAGCAGCCATAAGGGGCAAGAGACCCAGTACTTC. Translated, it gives CASSHKGQETQYF.

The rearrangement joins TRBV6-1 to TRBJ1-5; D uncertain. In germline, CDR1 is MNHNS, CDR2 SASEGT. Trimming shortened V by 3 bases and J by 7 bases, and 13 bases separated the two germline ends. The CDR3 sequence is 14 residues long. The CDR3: CASSESLVVQPQHF. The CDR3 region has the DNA TGTGCCAGCAGTGAGAGCCTCGTCGTCCAGCCCCAGCATTTT.

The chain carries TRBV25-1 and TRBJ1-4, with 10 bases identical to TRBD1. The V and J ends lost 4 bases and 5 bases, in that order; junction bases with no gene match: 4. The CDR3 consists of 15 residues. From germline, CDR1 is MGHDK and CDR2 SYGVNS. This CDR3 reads CASSAQGQGNEKLFF. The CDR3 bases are TGTGCCAGCAGTGCTCAGGGACAGGGGAATGAAAAACTGTTTTTT.

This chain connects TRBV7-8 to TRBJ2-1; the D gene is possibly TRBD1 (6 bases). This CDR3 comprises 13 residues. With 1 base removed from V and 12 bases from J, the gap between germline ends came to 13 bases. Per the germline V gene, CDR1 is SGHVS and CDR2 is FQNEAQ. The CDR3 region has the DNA TGTGCCAGCAGCTTAGATGGGGGCCAGCGGCAGTTCTTC. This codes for CASSLDGGQRQFF.

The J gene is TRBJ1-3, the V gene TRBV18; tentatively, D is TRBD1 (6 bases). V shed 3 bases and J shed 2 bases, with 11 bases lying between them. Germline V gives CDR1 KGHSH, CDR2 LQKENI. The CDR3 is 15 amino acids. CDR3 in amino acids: CASSPLDRTGNTIYF. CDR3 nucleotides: TGTGCCAGCTCACCTTTGGACAGAACTGGAAACACCATATATTTT.

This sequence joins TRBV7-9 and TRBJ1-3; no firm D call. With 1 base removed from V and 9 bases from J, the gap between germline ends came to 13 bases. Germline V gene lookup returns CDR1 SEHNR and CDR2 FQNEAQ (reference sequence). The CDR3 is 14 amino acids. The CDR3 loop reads CASSLDGLGPTIYF. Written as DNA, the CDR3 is TGTGCCAGCAGCTTAGATGGCCTTGGTCCCACCATATATTTT.

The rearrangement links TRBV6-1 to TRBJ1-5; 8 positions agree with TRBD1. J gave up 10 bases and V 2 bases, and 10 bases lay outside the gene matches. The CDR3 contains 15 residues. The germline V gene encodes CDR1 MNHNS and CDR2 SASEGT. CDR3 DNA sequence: TGTGCCAGCAGTGAAACGGGGACAGGTTTAGGCCCCCAGCATTTT. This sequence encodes CASSETGTGLGPQHF.

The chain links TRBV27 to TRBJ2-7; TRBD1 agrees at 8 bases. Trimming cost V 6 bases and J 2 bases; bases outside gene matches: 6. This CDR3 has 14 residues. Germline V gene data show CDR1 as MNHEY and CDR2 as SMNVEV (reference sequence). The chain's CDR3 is CASRRTGITYEQYF. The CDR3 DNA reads TGTGCCAGCAGGAGGACAGGGATAACCTACGAGCAGTACTTC.